One and the same sample provided the 20 T cell receptor beta chains below, sequenced in a study of beta chain features in type 1 diabetes. As every portion of the isolated RNA was reverse transcribed, the sequencing read expressed TCRB transcripts. The protocol was immunoSEQ multiplex PCR, while the TCRdb copy is restricted to in-frame clones and leaves out a portion. In the table there are 140,000 to 150,000 clones, around 9.3% of which are singletons. Sample: naive CD4+ T cells from blood. Receptors originate from a man younger than 35 in good health.

This chain links TRBV9 with TRBJ1-3, with a possible D match to TRBD1 (5 bases). Trimming removed 0 bases from V and 3 bases from J, with 10 bases in between. CDR1 is SGDLS, CDR2 YYNGEE, per germline. This CDR3 comprises 15 residues. The CDR3 loop reads CASSVGWGLGNTIYF. CDR3 DNA sequence: TGTGCCAGCAGCGTAGGTTGGGGCCTTGGAAACACCATATATTTT. Drawing the rest from reference TRBV9 and TRBJ1-3, the complete variable domain is DSGVTQTPKHLITATGQRVTLRCSPRSGDLSVYWYQQSLDQGLQFLIQYYNGEERAKGNILERFSAQQFPDLHSELNLSSLELGDSALYFCASSVGWGLGNTIYFGEGSWLTVV.

This clone has only a few counts. The rearrangement joins TRBV14 to TRBJ2-7, with 7 bases aligning to TRBD1. Germline CDR1 is SGHDN and CDR2 is FVKESK. With 4 bases clipped from V and 6 bases from J, the junction kept 9 bases outside the gene matches. The CDR3 extends over 14 amino acids. DNA of the CDR3: TGTGCCAGCAGCCGCTGGGACAGCACTCGCGAGCAGTACTTC. It specifies CASSRWDSTREQYF.

The chain joins TRBV5-1 to TRBJ1-2; D call uncertain. Germline V gives CDR1 SGHRS, CDR2 YFSETQ. This CDR3 has 14 residues. V dropped 0 bases and J dropped 4 bases, with 10 bases sitting between them. The CDR3 DNA is TGCGCCAGCAGCTTGGCCGACGGAGCCTATGGCTACACCTTC. It translates to CASSLADGAYGYTF.

The chain has TRBV19 and TRBJ2-2; 11 bases are a match to TRBD1. CDR3 size: 16 residues. Germline V gene lookup returns CDR1 LNHDA and CDR2 SQIVND (reference sequence). The J segment lost 5 bases and the V segment lost 4 bases, leaving 6 bases of the junction unmatched. In DNA, the CDR3 is TGTGCCAGTAGTAACCCCGGGACAGGGGGTACCGGGGAGCTGTTTTTT. Its translation: CASSNPGTGGTGELFF.

This clone was observed a few times. The CDR3 DNA is TGTGCCAGCAGCTTAGTCTTGGCGGGGAGCTCCTACGAGCAGTACTTC. Its protein is CASSLVLAGSSYEQYF. The chain uses TRBV7-2 and TRBJ2-7; D is perhaps TRBD2 (6 bases). CDR3 length equals 16 residues. The germline V gene has CDR1 SGHTA and CDR2 FQGNSA. The V end lost 1 base, the J end lost 0 bases, and 13 bases lay between the germline ends.

The rearrangement links TRBV7-9 to TRBJ1-5, with TRBD1 identical over 8 bases. The CDR3 has 14 residues. The V and J ends lost 5 bases and 9 bases, in that order; junction bases with no gene match: 9. Germline CDR1 is SEHNR and CDR2 is FQNEAQ (reference sequence). The chain's CDR3 is CASSPGQGLGPQHF. The CDR3, as DNA: TGTGCCAGCAGCCCAGGACAGGGTCTCGGGCCCCAGCATTTT.

The gene calls are TRBV30 and TRBJ2-7, with a tentative D call TRBD2 (5 bases). V was pared by 5 bases and J by 5 bases, with 13 bases between. This CDR3 has 12 residues. The germline gives CDR1 GTSNPN, CDR2 SVGIG (reference sequence). CDR3 in amino acids: CAWSGSDHEQYF. CDR3 nucleotide sequence: TGTGCCTGGTCGGGATCAGACCACGAGCAGTACTTC.

The chain joins TRBV19 to TRBJ2-5; 9 positions match TRBD2. The CDR3 sequence is 15 residues long. J was trimmed by 2 bases and V by 4 bases; bases with no gene match: 5. Germline loops: CDR1 LNHDA, CDR2 SQIVND (reference sequence). The CDR3 sequence is CASSTALAGQETQYF. The CDR3 DNA reads TGTGCCAGTAGTACGGCCCTAGCGGGGCAAGAGACCCAGTACTTC.

The rearrangement links TRBV2 to TRBJ2-5; D might be TRBD2 (5 bases). The germline V gene has CDR1 SNHLY and CDR2 FYNNEI. CDR3 length: 14 residues. V was shortened by 8 bases and J by 4 bases, with 17 bases between the two germline ends. CDR3 amino acids: CASQNLVAGETQYF. CDR3 DNA: TGTGCCAGCCAAAATCTAGTGGCGGGAGAGACCCAGTACTTC.

This clone came up a few times. The J gene is TRBJ2-1, the V gene TRBV19; TRBD2 agrees at 8 bases. The CDR3 runs to 15 residues. The V and J ends lost 6 bases and 4 bases, in that order; junction bases with no gene match: 8. Looked up from germline, CDR1 is LNHDA and CDR2 is SQIVND (reference sequence). In DNA form, the CDR3 reads TGTGCCAGTAGACCGGCGGGGGGCCTATACAATGAGCAGTTCTTC. As protein: CASRPAGGLYNEQFF.

This clone was seen a handful of times. The genes are TRBV6-6 and TRBJ1-1, with D possibly matching TRBD1 (6 bases). Germline V CDR1 and CDR2: MNHNY, SVGAGI (reference sequence). V gave up 6 bases and J gave up 4 bases, with 12 bases separating them. The CDR3 sequence is 13 residues long. The DNA of the CDR3 is TGTGCCAGCAGGTCGGACAGCGGCACTGAAGCTTTCTTT. Residues: CASRSDSGTEAFF.

This clone was recorded a few times. The V gene is TRBV18, the J gene TRBJ2-5; perhaps TRBD2 as D (6 bases). The DNA end favors TRBJ2-7, so the J call may be wrong. Looked up from germline, CDR1 is KGHSH and CDR2 is LQKENI. CDR3 length: 15 residues. The CDR3 reads CASSRTTGSTYEQYF. In nucleotides, the CDR3 is TGTGCCAGCTCACGGACTACAGGTTCTACCTACGAGCAGTACTTC.

As DNA, the CDR3 is TGTGCCAGCAGCCCCCGCGTTTGGTATGGCTACACCTTC. This gives the protein CASSPRVWYGYTF. The chain carries TRBV7-2 and TRBJ1-2; no reliable D call. The CDR3 runs to 13 residues. V was cut by 5 bases and J by 5 bases, with 12 bases left in between. Germline V gives CDR1 SGHTA, CDR2 FQGNSA. The whole variable domain, filled in from reference TRBV7-2 and TRBJ1-2, reads GAGVSQSPSNKVTEKGKDVELRCDPISGHTALYWYRQSLGQGLEFLIYFQGNSAPDKSGLPSDRFSAERTGGSVSTLTIQRTQQEDSAVYLCASSPRVWYGYTFGSGTRLTVV.

This chain joins TRBV19 and TRBJ2-7, with D possibly matching TRBD2 (5 bases). Per germline, CDR1 LNHDA and CDR2 SQIVND (reference sequence). CDR3 length equals 12 residues. Trimming took off 3 bases at V and 3 bases at J, with 6 bases between the two ends. The CDR3 here is CASSMGDYEQYF. CDR3 sequence (DNA): TGTGCCAGTAGTATGGGAGACTACGAGCAGTACTTC.

The rearrangement joins TRBV5-1 to TRBJ2-7, with no clear D. The CDR3 runs to 14 residues. CDR1 is SGHRS, CDR2 YFSETQ, per germline. V shed 2 bases and J shed 6 bases, with 15 bases lying between them. The CDR3 sequence is CASSFGHSNGEQYF. Written as DNA, the CDR3 is TGCGCCAGCAGCTTTGGGCACAGCAACGGCGAGCAGTACTTC. Looking up the rest from reference TRBV5-1 and TRBJ2-7 gives the full variable domain: KAGVTQTPRYLIKTRGQQVTLSCSPISGHRSVSWYQQTPGQGLQFLFEYFSETQRNKGNFPGRFSGRQFSNSRSEMNVSTLELGDSALYLCASSFGHSNGEQYFGPGTRLTVT.

The rearrangement joins TRBV6-5 to TRBJ1-1, with TRBD1 matching 11 bases. The germline V gene encodes CDR1 MNHEY and CDR2 SVGAGI. The CDR3 runs to 15 residues. J lost 4 bases, V lost 7 bases, and 8 bases had no gene match. The chain's CDR3 is CASTPDRGHGTEAFF. The DNA for the CDR3 is TGTGCCAGCACCCCGGACAGGGGGCATGGCACTGAAGCTTTCTTT.

V and J are TRBV5-1 and TRBJ2-3; a possible D gene is TRBD2 (6 bases). CDR1 SGHRS and CDR2 YFSETQ come from the germline V gene. Trimming cost V 1 base and J 2 bases, with 14 bases left between them. There are 16 residues in the CDR3. The CDR3 DNA follows: TGCGCCAGCAGCTTGTGGGCGGGAAGTACCACAGATACGCAGTATTTT. Translating it yields CASSLWAGSTTDTQYF. Filled out from reference TRBV5-1 and TRBJ2-3, the complete variable domain reads KAGVTQTPRYLIKTRGQQVTLSCSPISGHRSVSWYQQTPGQGLQFLFEYFSETQRNKGNFPGRFSGRQFSNSRSEMNVSTLELGDSALYLCASSLWAGSTTDTQYFGPGTRLTVL.

A remark on this clone: The same CDR3 can be traced to other DNA sequences in this sample. CDR3 in amino acids: CASSLGGTGANVLTF. Here the CDR3 DNA reads TGTGCCAGCAGCTTAGGGGGGACGGGGGCCAACGTCCTGACTTTC. The chain has TRBV7-3 and TRBJ2-6; possibly TRBD2 for D (6 bases). The ends were cut back, 2 bases at V and 4 bases at J, with 9 bases in the middle. The CDR3 runs to 15 residues. From germline, CDR1 is SGHTA and CDR2 FQGTGA.

This clone was found a few times. The chain couples TRBV7-9 to TRBJ1-4, with TRBD1 identical over 7 bases. Germline CDR1 and CDR2: SEHNR and FQNEAQ (reference sequence). Trimming cost V 4 bases and J 7 bases; bases outside gene matches: 6. The CDR3 spans 14 residues. CDR3 in amino acids: CASSWRGQGEKLFF. Written as DNA, the CDR3 is TGTGCCAGCAGCTGGAGGGGGCAGGGTGAAAAACTGTTTTTT.

This clone was seen repeatedly, ten times or more. This chain uses TRBV4-3 with TRBJ2-6; D gene uncertain. The V and J ends lost 0 bases and 0 bases respectively, with 12 bases between them. Germline V gene lookup returns CDR1 LGHNA and CDR2 YSLEER. This CDR3 has 18 residues. CDR3 in amino acids: CASSQEVQSSSGANVLTF. The CDR3 region has the DNA TGCGCCAGCAGCCAAGAGGTACAGTCAAGCTCTGGGGCCAACGTCCTGACTTTC.